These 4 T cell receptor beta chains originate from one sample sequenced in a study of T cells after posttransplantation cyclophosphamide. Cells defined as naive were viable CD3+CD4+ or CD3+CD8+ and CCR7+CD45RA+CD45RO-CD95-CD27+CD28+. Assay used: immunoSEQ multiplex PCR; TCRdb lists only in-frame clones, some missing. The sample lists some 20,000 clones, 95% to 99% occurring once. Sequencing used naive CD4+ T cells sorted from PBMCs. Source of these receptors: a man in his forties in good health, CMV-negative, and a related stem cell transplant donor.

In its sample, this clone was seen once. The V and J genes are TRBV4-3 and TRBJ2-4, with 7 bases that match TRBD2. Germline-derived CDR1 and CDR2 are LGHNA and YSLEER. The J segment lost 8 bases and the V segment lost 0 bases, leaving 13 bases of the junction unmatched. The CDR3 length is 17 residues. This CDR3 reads CASSQDRIGGRGYIQYF. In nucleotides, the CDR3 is TGCGCCAGCAGCCAAGATAGAATTGGCGGGAGAGGATACATTCAGTACTTC.

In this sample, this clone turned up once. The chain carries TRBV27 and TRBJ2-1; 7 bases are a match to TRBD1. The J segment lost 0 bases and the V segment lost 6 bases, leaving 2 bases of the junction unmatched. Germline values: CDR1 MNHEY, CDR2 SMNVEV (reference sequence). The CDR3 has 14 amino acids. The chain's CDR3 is CASRGTVSYNEQFF. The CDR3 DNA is TGTGCCAGCAGGGGGACAGTCTCCTACAATGAGCAGTTCTTC.

CDR3: CANSISSYNEQFF. CDR3 nucleotides: TGTGCCAACTCCATAAGCTCCTACAATGAGCAGTTCTTC. This rearrangement joins TRBV13 to TRBJ2-1; D gene unclear. The CDR3 spans 13 residues. Trimming stripped 10 bases from V and 0 bases from J, with 10 bases between. CDR1 and CDR2 from the germline V gene are PRHDT and FYEKMQ (reference sequence).

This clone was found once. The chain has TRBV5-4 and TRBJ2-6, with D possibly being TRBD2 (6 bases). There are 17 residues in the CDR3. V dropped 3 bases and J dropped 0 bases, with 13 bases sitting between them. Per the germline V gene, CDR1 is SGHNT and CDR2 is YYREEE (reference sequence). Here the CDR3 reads CASSSGDFSSGANVLTF. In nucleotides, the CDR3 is TGTGCCAGCAGCTCTGGGGACTTTAGCTCTGGGGCCAACGTCCTGACTTTC.